This is a list of T cell receptor beta chains from one sample in a study of cytomegalovirus exposure and HLA in healthy donors. Measured with immunoSEQ multiplex PCR; TCRdb has only the in-frame clones, and not every one. The sample shows some 190,000 clones, around four fifths of them seen only once. Sample: PBMCs. All receptors come from a man younger than 35 in good health and CMV-seronegative. CDR3s include the opening cysteine and the closing phenylalanine or tryptophan. Fields, in order: V gene, J gene, CDR3 protein.

TRBV30	TRBJ1-5	CAWSVQIVGGLIHF
TRBV30	TRBJ1-2	CAWSSGKSVWNYGYTF
TRBV7-8	TRBJ2-5	CASSLEGPSGWGETQYF
TRBV7-2	TRBJ2-3	CASSLPELAAKDF
TRBV12-5	TRBJ1-2	CASGPFTWGAAGYTF
TRBV29-1	TRBJ1-1	CSVYRDNTEAFF
TRBV6-6	TRBJ1-2	CASSYSREAGYTF
TRBV5-6	TRBJ1-2	CASSWGGYGYGYTF
TRBV2	TRBJ1-6	CASSAQGARGYNSPLHF
TRBV6-5	TRBJ1-2	CASSYSGTRYGYTF
TRBV30	TRBJ2-2	CAWSPDSRNTGELFF
TRBV11-2	TRBJ2-7	CASSFGLVGYEQYF
TRBV5-1	TRBJ1-2	CASSLADYYGYTF
TRBV7-9	TRBJ1-1	CASSWSGEDTEAFF
TRBV4-2	TRBJ2-1	CASTERVGQNEQFF